This TCR beta chain stems from a study of blood T cell repertoires in COVID-19. The wider study: Nucleic acid was either cDNA or gDNA, and it came from T cells, B-cell-depleted T cells, or PBMCs.

Original methodology: Reference gene primer amplification in the assay estimated nucleated cell counts. Profiling relied on immunoSEQ multiplex PCR, and the TCRdb table lists in-frame clones only, not all of them. The V and J calls and clone size were taken over from that table, and D and trimming were inferred from the DNA. The table records 200,000 to 300,000 clones, approximately 90% of them present only once. Across under 25 US areas, participants ranged in age from about 18 to 100 years. Participants' own reports of clinical history determined their cohort assignment. The germline CDR1 and CDR2 sequences are MNHEY and SVGEGT. J was trimmed by 3 bases and V by 6 bases; bases with no gene match: 10. This CDR3 spans 15 amino acids.

The chain has TRBV6-2 or TRBV6-3 and TRBJ2-7, with 8 nucleotides matching TRBD1. What was sequenced was PBMCs or T cells enriched from blood (not recorded which). The sequence derives from a woman in her thirties or forties with acute COVID-19. CDR3 region: CASSQTGDLDYEQYF. In DNA form, the CDR3 reads TGTGCCAGCAGCCAGACAGGGGATCTCGACTACGAGCAGTACTTC.